This TCR beta chain stems from a study of brain T cells in children with intractable seizures. Points from the study as a whole: Clones missing pre-surgery may reflect undersampling of that blood sample.

The assay was immunoSEQ multiplex PCR, and TCRdb's table has in-frame clones only and misses some. The sample consists of 50,000 to 75,000 clones, 90% to 97% of them appearing once. Germline assignment: CDR1 LNHDA and CDR2 SQIVND (reference sequence). Trimming cost V 3 bases and J 0 bases, with 11 bases left between them. The CDR3 spans 15 residues. Only cases whose brain tissue showed the highest T cell transcript signatures were sequenced. Patients received at least one anti-epileptic drug before surgery. In regard to this clone: Antigen: not known.

Sequenced material: peripheral blood, taken at surgery. The receptor's source is a boy in the first two years of life with focal cortical dysplasia and intractable seizures. This chain links TRBV19 with TRBJ2-5; TRBD1 might be the D (5 bases). The DNA for the CDR3 is TGTGCCAGTAGTATGGGGCTCGGATACCAAGAGACCCAGTACTTC. It yields the protein CASSMGLGYQETQYF.